This TCR beta chain was obtained from a study of T cell changes during pregnancy in multiple sclerosis. Sequenced by immunoSEQ multiplex PCR; TCRdb stores in-frame clones only, minus some. The data show approximately 92,000 clones, 85% to 95% seen once. This clone was recorded once. Trimming removed 5 bases at V and 0 bases at J, with 7 bases between. The CDR3 spans 13 residues. In germline, CDR1 is SNHLY, CDR2 FYNNEI. This clonotype was sampled from a female donor with multiple sclerosis, enrolled in a pregnancy study. The sequencing here drew on peripheral blood, taken in the first trimester of pregnancy. This chain uses TRBV2 with TRBJ1-2; no clear D gene. The CDR3 is CASSLKSNYGYTF. As DNA, the CDR3 is TGTGCCAGCAGTCTAAAATCTAACTATGGCTACACCTTC.